Reported below is one T cell receptor (beta chain). Original processing notes: Reference gene primer amplification in the assay estimated nucleated cell counts. Here immunoSEQ multiplex PCR was the method, and the copy in TCRdb shows in-frame clones only, minus some. The V and J calls and the clone size are those of that table, but D and trimming were determined from the DNA. The sample has roughly 69,000 clones; around 87% are singletons. These data belong to a study of blood T cell repertoires in COVID-19. In the study overall: From the United States, Italy and Spain came samples of acute and convalescent COVID-19. Sample material is recorded as cDNA or gDNA derived from T cells, B-cell-depleted T cells, or PBMCs.

This TCR came from a man over 45 with active COVID-19. Sequencing was carried out using peripheral blood.

The CDR3 bases are TGTGCCAGCACCTTACAGAGTTCCACAGATACGCAGTATTTT. This sequence encodes CASTLQSSTDTQYF. This chain joins TRBV6-5 and TRBJ2-3; no clear D gene. V was clipped by 7 bases and J by 2 bases, with 13 bases between them. The CDR3 sequence is 14 residues long. Germline V gives CDR1 MNHEY, CDR2 SVGAGI.